This T cell receptor (beta chain) appears in the sequencing data of a study of blood T cell repertoires in COVID-19. Study in general: Acute and convalescent COVID-19 samples came from the United States, Italy and Spain. The cDNA or gDNA used as material had been derived from T cells, B-cell-depleted T cells, or PBMCs.

Looked up from germline, CDR1 is SGHVS and CDR2 is FQNEAQ. CDR3 length: 13 residues. Trimming left V 5 bases short and J 3 bases short, with 8 bases between. In the original processing: By means of reference gene primer amplification, nucleated cell counts were estimated. The table came from immunoSEQ multiplex PCR; TCRdb's copy has only in-frame clones and leaves some out. V and J calls and clone size come straight from that table; D and trimming were deduced from the DNA. The table records around 150,000 clones, 65% to 85% of them present only once. This clonotype originated in an elderly woman with acute or convalescent COVID-19. Material for sequencing was peripheral blood. This chain links TRBV7-8 with TRBJ1-5; unclear D gene. The DNA for the CDR3 is TGTGCCAGCAGCCGACAACACAATCAGCCCCAGCATTTT. Amino acid sequence: CASSRQHNQPQHF.